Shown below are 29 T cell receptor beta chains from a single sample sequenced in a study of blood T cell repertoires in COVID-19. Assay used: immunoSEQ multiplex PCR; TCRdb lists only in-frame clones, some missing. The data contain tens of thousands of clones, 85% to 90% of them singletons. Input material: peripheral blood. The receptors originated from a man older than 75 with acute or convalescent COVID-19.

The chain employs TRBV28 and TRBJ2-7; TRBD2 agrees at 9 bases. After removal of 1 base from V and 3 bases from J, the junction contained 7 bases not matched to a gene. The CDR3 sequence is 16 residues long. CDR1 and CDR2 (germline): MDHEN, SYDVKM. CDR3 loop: CASSLSPSGDDYEQYF. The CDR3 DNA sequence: TGTGCCAGCAGTTTATCTCCTAGCGGGGACGACTACGAGCAGTACTTC. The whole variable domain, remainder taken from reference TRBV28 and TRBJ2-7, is DVKVTQSSRYLVKRTGEKVFLECVQDMDHENMFWYRQDPGLGLRLIYFSYDVKMKEKGDIPEGYSVSREKKERFSLILESASTNQTSMYLCASSLSPSGDDYEQYFGPGTRLTVT.

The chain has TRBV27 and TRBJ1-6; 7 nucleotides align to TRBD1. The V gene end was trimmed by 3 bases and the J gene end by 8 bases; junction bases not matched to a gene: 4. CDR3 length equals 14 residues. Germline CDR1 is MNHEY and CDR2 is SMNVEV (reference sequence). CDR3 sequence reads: CASSLTGKDSPLHF. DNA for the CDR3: TGTGCCAGCAGTTTGACAGGGAAGGATTCACCCCTCCACTTT.

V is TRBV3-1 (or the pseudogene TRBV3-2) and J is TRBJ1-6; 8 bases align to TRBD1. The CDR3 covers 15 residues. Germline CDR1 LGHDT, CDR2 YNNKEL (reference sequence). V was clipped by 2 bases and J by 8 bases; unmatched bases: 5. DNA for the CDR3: TGTGCCAGCAGCCAACAGGGGGCTTGGGATTCACCCCTCCACTTT. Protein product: CASSQQGAWDSPLHF.

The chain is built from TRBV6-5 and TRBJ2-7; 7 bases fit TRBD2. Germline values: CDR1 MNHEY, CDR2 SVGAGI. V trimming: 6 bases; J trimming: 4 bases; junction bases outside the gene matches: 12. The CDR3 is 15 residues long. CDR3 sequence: CASSRRTGGDYEQYF. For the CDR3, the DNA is TGTGCCAGCAGCCGTCGGACGGGAGGAGATTACGAGCAGTACTTC.

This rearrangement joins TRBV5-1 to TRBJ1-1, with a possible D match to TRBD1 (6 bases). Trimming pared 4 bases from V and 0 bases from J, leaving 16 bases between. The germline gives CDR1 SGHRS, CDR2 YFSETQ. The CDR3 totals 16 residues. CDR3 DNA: TGCGCCAGCAGCCTCGGACAGTCTTACATGAACACTGAAGCTTTCTTT. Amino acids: CASSLGQSYMNTEAFF.

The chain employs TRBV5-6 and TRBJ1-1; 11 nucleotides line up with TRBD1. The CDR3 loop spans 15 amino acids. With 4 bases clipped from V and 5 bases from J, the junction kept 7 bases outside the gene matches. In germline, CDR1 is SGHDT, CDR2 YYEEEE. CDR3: CASSAGQGVRTEAFF. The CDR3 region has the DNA TGTGCCAGCAGCGCGGGACAGGGGGTAAGGACTGAAGCTTTCTTT.

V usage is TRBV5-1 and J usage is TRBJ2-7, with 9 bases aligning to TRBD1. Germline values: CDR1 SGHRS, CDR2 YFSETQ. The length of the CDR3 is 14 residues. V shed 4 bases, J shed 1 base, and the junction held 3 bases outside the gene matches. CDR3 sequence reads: CASSGTGISYEQYF. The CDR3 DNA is TGCGCCAGCAGCGGGACAGGGATATCCTACGAGCAGTACTTC.

The CDR3: CASSSRLAGVQTYNEQFF. The DNA for the CDR3 is TGTGCCAGCAGTTCCCGACTAGCGGGAGTCCAAACCTACAATGAGCAGTTCTTC. The V gene is TRBV28, the J gene TRBJ2-1, with 12 bases aligning to TRBD2. V shed 4 bases, J shed 2 bases, and the junction held 9 bases outside the gene matches. The germline gives CDR1 MDHEN, CDR2 SYDVKM. This CDR3 contains 18 residues.

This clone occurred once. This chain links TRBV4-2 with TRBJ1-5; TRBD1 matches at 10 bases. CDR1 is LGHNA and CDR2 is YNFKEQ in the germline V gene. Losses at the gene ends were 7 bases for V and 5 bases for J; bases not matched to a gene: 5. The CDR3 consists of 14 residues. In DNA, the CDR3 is TGTGCCAGCAACGATGGGACAGGGGATCAGCCCCAGCATTTT. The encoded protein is CASNDGTGDQPQHF.

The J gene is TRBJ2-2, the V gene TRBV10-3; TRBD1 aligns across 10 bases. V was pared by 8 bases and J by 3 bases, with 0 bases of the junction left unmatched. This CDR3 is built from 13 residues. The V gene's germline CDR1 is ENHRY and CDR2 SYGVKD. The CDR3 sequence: CAIGQGDTGELFF. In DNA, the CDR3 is TGTGCCATCGGACAGGGGGACACCGGGGAGCTGTTTTTT.

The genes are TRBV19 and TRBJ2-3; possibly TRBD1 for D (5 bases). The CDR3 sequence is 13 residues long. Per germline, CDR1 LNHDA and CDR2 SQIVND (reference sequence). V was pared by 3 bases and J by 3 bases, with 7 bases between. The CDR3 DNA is TGTGCCAGTAGTATTCAGGGAACAGATACGCAGTATTTT. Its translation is CASSIQGTDTQYF.

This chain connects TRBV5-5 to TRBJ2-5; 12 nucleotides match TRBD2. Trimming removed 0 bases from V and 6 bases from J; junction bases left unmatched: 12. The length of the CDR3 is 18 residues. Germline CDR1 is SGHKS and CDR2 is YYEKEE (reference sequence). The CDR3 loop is CASSLASSGGAGMKTQYF. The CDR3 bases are TGTGCCAGCAGCTTGGCTTCTAGCGGGGGGGCCGGAATGAAGACCCAGTACTTC.

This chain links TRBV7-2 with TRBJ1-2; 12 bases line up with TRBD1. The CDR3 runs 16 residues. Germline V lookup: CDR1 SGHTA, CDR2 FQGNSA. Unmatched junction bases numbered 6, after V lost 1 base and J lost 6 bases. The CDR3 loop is CASSLVGDRGRNGYTF. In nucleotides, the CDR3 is TGTGCCAGCAGCTTAGTTGGGGACAGGGGGCGGAATGGCTACACCTTC.

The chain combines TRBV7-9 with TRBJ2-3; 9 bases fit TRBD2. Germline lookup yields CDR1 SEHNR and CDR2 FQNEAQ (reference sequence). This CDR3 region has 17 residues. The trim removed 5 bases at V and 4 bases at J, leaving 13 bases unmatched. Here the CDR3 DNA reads TGTGCCAGCAGCCCCCTGAAACGGCGGGGGGGCCCAGATACGCAGTATTTT. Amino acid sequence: CASSPLKRRGGPDTQYF. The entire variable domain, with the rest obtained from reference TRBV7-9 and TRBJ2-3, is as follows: DTGVSQNPRHKITKRGQNVTFRCDPISEHNRLYWYRQTLGQGPEFLTYFQNEAQLEKSRLLSDRFSAERPKGSFSTLEIQRTEQGDSAMYLCASSPLKRRGGPDTQYFGPGTRLTVL.

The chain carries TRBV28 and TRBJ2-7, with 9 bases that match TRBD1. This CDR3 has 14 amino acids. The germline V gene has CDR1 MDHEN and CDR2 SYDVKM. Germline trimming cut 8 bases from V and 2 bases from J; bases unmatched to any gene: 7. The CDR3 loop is CASHSTGGTYEQYF. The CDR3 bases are TGTGCCAGCCATTCGACAGGGGGAACCTACGAGCAGTACTTC.

CDR3: CASSTPRGEQFF. For the CDR3, the DNA is TGTGCCAGCAGTACCCCCAGAGGTGAGCAGTTCTTC. The chain uses TRBV12-3 or TRBV12-4 and TRBJ2-1; D ambiguous. The CDR3 is 12 amino acids. The V end lost 5 bases, the J end lost 9 bases, and 11 bases lay between the germline ends.

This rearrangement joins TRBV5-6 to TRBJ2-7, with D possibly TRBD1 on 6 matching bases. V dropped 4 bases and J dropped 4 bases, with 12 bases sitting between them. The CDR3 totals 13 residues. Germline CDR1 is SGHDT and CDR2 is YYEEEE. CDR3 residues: CASSPGTRYEQYF. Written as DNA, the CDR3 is TGTGCCAGCAGCCCAGGGACAAGGTACGAGCAGTACTTC.

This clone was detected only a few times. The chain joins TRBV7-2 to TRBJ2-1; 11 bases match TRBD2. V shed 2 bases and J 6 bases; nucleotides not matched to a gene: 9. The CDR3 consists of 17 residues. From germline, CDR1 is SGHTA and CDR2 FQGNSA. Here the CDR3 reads CASSLTSGGRITNEQFF. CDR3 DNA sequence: TGTGCCAGCAGCTTAACTAGCGGGGGTCGGATTACCAATGAGCAGTTCTTC. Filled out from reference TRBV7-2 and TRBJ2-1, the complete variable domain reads GAGVSQSPSNKVTEKGKDVELRCDPISGHTALYWYRQSLGQGLEFLIYFQGNSAPDKSGLPSDRFSAERTGGSVSTLTIQRTQQEDSAVYLCASSLTSGGRITNEQFFGPGTRLTVL.

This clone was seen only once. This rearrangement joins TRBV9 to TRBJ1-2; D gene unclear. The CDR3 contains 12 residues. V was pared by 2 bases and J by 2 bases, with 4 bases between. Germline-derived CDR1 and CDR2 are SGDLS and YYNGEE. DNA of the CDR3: TGTGCCAGCAGCGTGAGCAACTATGGCTACACCTTC. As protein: CASSVSNYGYTF.

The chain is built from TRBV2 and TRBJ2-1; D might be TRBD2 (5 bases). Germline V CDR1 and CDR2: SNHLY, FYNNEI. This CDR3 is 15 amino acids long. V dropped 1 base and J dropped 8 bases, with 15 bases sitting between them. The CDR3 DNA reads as TGTGCCAGCAGTGAAGGGTACGGAGGTATCGATGAGCAGTTCTTC. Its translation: CASSEGYGGIDEQFF.

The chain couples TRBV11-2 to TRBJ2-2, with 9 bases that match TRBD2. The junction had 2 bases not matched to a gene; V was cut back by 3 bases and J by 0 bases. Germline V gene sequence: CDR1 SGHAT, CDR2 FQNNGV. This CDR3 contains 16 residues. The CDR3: CASSLGLATNTGELFF. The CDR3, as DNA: TGTGCCAGCAGCTTGGGACTAGCCACGAACACCGGGGAGCTGTTTTTT.

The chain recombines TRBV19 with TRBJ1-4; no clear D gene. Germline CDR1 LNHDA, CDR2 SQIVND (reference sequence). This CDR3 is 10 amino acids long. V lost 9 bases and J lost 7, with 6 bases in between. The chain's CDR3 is CASRAEKLFF. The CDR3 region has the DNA TGTGCCAGCCGCGCTGAAAAACTGTTTTTT. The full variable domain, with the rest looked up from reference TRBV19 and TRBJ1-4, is DGGITQSPKYLFRKEGQNVTLSCEQNLNHDAMYWYRQDPGQGLRLIYYSQIVNDFQKGDIAEGYSVSREKKESFPLTVTSAQKNPTAFYLCASRAEKLFFGSGTQLSVL.

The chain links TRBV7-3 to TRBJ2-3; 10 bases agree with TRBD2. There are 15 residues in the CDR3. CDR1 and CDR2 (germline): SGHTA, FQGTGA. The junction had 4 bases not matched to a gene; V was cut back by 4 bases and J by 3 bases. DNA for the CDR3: TGTGCCAGCAGCTCTCTAGCGGGGGTGACAGATACGCAGTATTTT. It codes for CASSSLAGVTDTQYF. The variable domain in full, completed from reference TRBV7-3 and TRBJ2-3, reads GAGVSQTPSNKVTEKGKYVELRCDPISGHTALYWYRQSLGQGPEFLIYFQGTGAADDSGLPNDRFFAVRPEGSVSTLKIQRTERGDSAVYLCASSSLAGVTDTQYFGPGTRLTVL.

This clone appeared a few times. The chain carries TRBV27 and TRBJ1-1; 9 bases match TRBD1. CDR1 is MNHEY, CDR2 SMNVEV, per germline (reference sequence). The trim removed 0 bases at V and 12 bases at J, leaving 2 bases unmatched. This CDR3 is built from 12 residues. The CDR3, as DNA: TGTGCCAGCAGTTTATCGGACAGGGGACCTTTCTTT. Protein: CASSLSDRGPFF.

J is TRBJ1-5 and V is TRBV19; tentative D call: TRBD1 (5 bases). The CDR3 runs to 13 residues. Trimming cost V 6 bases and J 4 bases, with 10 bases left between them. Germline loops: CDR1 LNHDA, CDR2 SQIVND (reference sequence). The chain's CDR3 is CASRGQANQPQHF. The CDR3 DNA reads TGTGCCAGTAGGGGGCAGGCGAATCAGCCCCAGCATTTT.

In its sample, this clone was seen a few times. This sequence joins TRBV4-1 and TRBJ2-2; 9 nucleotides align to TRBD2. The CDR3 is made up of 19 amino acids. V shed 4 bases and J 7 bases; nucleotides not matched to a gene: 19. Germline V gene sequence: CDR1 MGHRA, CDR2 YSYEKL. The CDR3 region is CASSPQGLSGGRDVGELFF. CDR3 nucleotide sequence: TGCGCCAGCAGCCCCCAGGGTCTATCGGGCGGGAGGGATGTCGGGGAGCTGTTTTTT.

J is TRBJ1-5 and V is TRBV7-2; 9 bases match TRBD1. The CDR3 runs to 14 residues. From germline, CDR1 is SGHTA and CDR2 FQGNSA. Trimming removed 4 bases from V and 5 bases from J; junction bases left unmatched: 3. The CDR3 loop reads CASSYRTGDQPQHF. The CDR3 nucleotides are TGTGCCAGCAGCTACCGGACAGGGGATCAGCCCCAGCATTTT.

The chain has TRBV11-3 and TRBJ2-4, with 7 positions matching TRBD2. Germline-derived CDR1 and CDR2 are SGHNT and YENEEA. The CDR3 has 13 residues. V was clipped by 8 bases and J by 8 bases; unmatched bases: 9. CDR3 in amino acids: CASAPGGMDIQYF. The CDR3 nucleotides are TGTGCCAGCGCCCCCGGGGGGATGGACATTCAGTACTTC.

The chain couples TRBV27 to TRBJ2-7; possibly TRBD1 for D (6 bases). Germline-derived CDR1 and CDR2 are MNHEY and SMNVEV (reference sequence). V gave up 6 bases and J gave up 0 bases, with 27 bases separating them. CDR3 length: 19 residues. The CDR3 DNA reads TGTGCCAGCAGCCCACCTGCAGGGGTATATAGCCCTAACTCCTACGAGCAGTACTTC. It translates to CASSPPAGVYSPNSYEQYF.